This TCR beta chain is from a study of blood T cell repertoires in COVID-19. The overall study: There were acute and convalescent COVID-19 samples, and they came from the United States, Italy and Spain. Sources were T cells, B-cell-depleted T cells, or PBMCs; the material itself was cDNA or gDNA.

This CDR3 is 14 amino acids long. Trimming stripped 6 bases from V and 4 bases from J, with 15 bases between. Germline CDR1 MDHEN, CDR2 SYDVKM. The authors' processing: Counts of nucleated cells, estimated from reference gene primer amplification, were obtained. TCRdb's copy holds only in-frame clones and misses some; the assay was immunoSEQ multiplex PCR. V, J and clone size are taken as reported in that table, and D and trimming were inferred from the DNA itself. Here the sample spans more than 20,000 clones, almost 90% being singletons. Material for sequencing was peripheral blood. The J gene is TRBJ1-1, the V gene TRBV28; possible D gene TRBD1, 5 bases. This sequence was found in a woman aged 60 to 75 with active COVID-19. CDR3 residues: CASSKALGGTEAFF. The CDR3 DNA sequence: TGTGCCAGCAGCAAGGCACTCGGGGGCACTGAAGCTTTCTTT.